The clone carrying this T cell receptor (beta chain) came up a few times. As yet, its antigen is unknown. These data belong to a study of T-cell memory formation after mild COVID-19. Turning to the study itself: TCR clusters were mostly confined to one donor each.

The CDR3 runs to 12 residues. J was trimmed by 7 bases and V by 5 bases; bases with no gene match: 3. Germline-derived CDR1 and CDR2 are SGHTA and FQGNSA. Study-wide points: CD4+ bias marked clones expanding day 15 to 37, unlike balanced contracting clones. Memory from before infection featured some responding clones, which suggests cross-reactive memory joined.

TCR alpha and TCR beta cDNA libraries carrying sample barcodes and UMIs were produced by 5'RACE using constant-segment primers. Each CDR3 protein gets one entry after TCRdb re-called the 5' RACE reads with MiXCR. The sample yields some 260,000 distinct CDR3 sequences, about 16% seen once. This chain connects TRBV7-2 to TRBJ1-2; TRBD1 matches 8 bases. The clonotype comes from a man aged 18 to 29 who had mild COVID-19 (a few samples of this study predate the infection). Cell type and time point are not known. Material: PBMCs or a T cell subset sorted from them (not recorded which). The CDR3 sequence is CASSADRGGYTF. CDR3 coding DNA: TGTGCCAGCAGCGCAGACAGGGGTGGCTACACCTTC.